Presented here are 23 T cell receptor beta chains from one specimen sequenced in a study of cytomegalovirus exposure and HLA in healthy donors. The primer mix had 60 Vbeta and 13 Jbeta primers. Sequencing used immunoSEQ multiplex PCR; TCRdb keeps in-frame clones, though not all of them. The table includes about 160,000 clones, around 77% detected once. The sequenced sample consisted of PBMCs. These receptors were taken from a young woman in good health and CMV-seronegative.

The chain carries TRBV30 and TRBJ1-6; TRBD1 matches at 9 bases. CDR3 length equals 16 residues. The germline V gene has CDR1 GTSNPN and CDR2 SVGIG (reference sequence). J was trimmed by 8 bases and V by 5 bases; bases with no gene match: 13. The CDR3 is CAWDSGQGLFYSPLHF. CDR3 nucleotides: TGTGCCTGGGACTCGGGACAGGGATTATTTTATTCACCCCTCCACTTT.

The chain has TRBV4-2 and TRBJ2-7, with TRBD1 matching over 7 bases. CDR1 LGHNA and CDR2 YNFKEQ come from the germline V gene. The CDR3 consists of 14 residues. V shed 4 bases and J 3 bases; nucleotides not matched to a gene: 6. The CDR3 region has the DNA TGTGCCAGCAGCCCCCCGGGGACAGTCTACGAGCAGTACTTC. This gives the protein CASSPPGTVYEQYF.

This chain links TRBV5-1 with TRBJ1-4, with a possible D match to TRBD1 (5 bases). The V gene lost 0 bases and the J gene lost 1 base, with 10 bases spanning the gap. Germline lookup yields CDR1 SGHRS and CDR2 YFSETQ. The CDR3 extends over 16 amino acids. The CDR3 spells CASSLAGRGTNEKLFF. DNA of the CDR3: TGCGCCAGCAGCTTGGCGGGGAGGGGAACTAATGAAAAACTGTTTTTT. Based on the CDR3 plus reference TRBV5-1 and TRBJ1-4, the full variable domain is KAGVTQTPRYLIKTRGQQVTLSCSPISGHRSVSWYQQTPGQGLQFLFEYFSETQRNKGNFPGRFSGRQFSNSRSEMNVSTLELGDSALYLCASSLAGRGTNEKLFFGSGTQLSVL.

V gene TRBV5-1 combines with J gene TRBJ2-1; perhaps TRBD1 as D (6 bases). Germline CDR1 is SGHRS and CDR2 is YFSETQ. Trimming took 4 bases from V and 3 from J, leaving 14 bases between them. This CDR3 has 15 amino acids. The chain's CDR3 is CASSLGGGDYNEQFF. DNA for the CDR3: TGCGCCAGCAGCCTGGGTGGGGGCGACTACAATGAGCAGTTCTTC.

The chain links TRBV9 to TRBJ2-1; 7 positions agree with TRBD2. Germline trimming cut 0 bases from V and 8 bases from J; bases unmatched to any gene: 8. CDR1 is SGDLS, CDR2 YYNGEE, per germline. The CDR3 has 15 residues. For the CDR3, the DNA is TGTGCCAGCAGCGTAGCTGGCGGGGGTAGGGATGAGCAGTTCTTC. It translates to CASSVAGGGRDEQFF.

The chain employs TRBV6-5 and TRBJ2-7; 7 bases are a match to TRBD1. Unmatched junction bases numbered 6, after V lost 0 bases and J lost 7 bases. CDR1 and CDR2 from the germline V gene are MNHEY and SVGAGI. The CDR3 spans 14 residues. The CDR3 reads CASSYSGQSAEQYF. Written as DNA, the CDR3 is TGTGCCAGCAGTTACTCGGGACAGTCGGCGGAGCAGTACTTC.

The chain's CDR3 is CASAGTTSGNTIYF. The CDR3 DNA sequence: TGCGCCAGCGCCGGGACAACCTCTGGAAACACCATATATTTT. J is TRBJ1-3 and V is TRBV4-1; D possibly corresponds to TRBD1 (6 bases). The CDR3 covers 14 residues. The V gene lost 8 bases and the J gene lost 0 bases, with 11 bases spanning the gap. Per germline, CDR1 MGHRA and CDR2 YSYEKL.

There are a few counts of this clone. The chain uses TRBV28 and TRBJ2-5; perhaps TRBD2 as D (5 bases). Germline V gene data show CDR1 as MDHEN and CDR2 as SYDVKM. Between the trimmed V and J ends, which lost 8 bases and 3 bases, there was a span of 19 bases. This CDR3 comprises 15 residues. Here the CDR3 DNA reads TGTGCCAGCCGTAGTACCGGGAAAATAAAAGAGACCCAGTACTTC. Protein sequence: CASRSTGKIKETQYF.

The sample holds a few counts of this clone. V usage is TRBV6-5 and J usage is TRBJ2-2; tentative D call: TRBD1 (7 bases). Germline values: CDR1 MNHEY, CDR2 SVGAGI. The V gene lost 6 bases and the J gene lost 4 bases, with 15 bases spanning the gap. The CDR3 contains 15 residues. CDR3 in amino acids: CASRHPGGTTGELFF. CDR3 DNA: TGTGCCAGCAGGCACCCAGGGGGGACCACCGGGGAGCTGTTTTTT.

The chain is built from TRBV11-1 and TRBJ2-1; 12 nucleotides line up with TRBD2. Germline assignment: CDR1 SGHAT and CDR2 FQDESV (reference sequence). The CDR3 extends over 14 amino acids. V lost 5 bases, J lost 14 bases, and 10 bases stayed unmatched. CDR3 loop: CASSIIPLAGGKFF. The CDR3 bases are TGTGCCAGCAGCATCATCCCCCTAGCGGGGGGGAAGTTCTTC.

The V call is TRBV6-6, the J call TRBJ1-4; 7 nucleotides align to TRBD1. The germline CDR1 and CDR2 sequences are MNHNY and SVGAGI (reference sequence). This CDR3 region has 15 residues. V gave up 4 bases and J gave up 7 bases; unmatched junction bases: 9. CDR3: CASSSTGAGGEKLFF. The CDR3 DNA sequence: TGTGCCAGCAGTTCCACAGGGGCGGGAGGTGAAAAACTGTTTTTT.

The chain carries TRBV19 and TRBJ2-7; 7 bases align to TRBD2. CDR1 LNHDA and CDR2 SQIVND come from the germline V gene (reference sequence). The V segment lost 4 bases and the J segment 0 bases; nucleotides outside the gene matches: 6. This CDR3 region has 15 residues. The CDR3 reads CASSTLAANSYEQYF. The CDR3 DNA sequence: TGTGCCAGTAGTACTCTAGCGGCCAACTCCTACGAGCAGTACTTC. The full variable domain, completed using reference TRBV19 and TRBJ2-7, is DGGITQSPKYLFRKEGQNVTLSCEQNLNHDAMYWYRQDPGQGLRLIYYSQIVNDFQKGDIAEGYSVSREKKESFPLTVTSAQKNPTAFYLCASSTLAANSYEQYFGPGTRLTVT.

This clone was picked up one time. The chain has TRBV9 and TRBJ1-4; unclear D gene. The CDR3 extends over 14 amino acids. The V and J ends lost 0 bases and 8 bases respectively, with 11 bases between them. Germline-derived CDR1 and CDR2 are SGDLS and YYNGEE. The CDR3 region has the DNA TGTGCCAGCAGCGTAGGTGAGGGTAGCGAAAAACTGTTTTTT. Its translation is CASSVGEGSEKLFF. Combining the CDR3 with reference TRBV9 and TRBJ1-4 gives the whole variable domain DSGVTQTPKHLITATGQRVTLRCSPRSGDLSVYWYQQSLDQGLQFLIQYYNGEERAKGNILERFSAQQFPDLHSELNLSSLELGDSALYFCASSVGEGSEKLFFGSGTQLSVL.

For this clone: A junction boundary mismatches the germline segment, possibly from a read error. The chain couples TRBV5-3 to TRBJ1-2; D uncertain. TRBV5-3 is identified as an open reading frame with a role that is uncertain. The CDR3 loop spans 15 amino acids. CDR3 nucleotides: TGTGCCAGCAGCTTGGTTACGGGAAAGAACTATGGCTACACCTTC. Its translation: CASSLVTGKNYGYTF.

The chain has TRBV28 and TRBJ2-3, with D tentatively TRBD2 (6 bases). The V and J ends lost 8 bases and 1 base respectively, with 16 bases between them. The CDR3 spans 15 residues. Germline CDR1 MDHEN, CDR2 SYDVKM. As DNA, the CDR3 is TGTGCCAGCCCTCCACGGCCGGGGGGCACAGATACGCAGTATTTT. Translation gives CASPPRPGGTDTQYF. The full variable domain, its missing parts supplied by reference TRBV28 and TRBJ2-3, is DVKVTQSSRYLVKRTGEKVFLECVQDMDHENMFWYRQDPGLGLRLIYFSYDVKMKEKGDIPEGYSVSREKKERFSLILESASTNQTSMYLCASPPRPGGTDTQYFGPGTRLTVL.

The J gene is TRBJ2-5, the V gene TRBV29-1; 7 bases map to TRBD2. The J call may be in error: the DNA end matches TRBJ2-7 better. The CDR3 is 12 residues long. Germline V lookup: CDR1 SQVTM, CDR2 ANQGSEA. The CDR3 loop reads CSVMTSIYEQYF. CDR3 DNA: TGCAGCGTTATGACTAGCATCTACGAGCAGTACTTC.

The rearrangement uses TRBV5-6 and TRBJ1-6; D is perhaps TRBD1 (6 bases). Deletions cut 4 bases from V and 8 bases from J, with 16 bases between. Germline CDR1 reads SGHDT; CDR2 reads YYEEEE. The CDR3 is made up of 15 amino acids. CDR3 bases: TGTGCCAGCAGCCCACAGGGATATGGAGATTCACCCCTCCACTTT. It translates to CASSPQGYGDSPLHF.

CDR3 in DNA: TGTGCCAGCAGCTACTCTGCGCAGGACAATCAGCCCCAGCATTTT. This encodes CASSYSAQDNQPQHF. J is TRBJ1-5 and V is TRBV27; unclear D gene. Germline V gene data show CDR1 as MNHEY and CDR2 as SMNVEV (reference sequence). V lost 6 bases to trimming and J lost 3 bases, with 15 bases between them. The CDR3 is made up of 15 amino acids.

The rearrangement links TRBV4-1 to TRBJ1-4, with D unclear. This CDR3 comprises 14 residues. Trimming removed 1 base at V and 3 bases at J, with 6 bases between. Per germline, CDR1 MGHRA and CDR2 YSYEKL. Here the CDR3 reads CASSQGHSNEKLFF. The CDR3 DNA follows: TGCGCCAGCAGCCAAGGACACTCTAATGAAAAACTGTTTTTT.

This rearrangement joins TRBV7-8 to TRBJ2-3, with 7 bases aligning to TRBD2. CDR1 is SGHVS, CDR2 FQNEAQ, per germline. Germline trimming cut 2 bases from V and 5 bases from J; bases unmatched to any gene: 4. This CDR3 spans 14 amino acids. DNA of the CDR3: TGTGCCAGCAGCTTACGGTCTAGCGGAGATACGCAGTATTTT. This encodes CASSLRSSGDTQYF.

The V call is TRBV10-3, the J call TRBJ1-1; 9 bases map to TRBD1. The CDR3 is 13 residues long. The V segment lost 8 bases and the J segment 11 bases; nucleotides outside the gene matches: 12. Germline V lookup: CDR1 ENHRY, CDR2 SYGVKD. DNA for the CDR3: TGTGCCATCGATCCTTTGGGGACAGGGAGGGCTTTCTTT. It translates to CAIDPLGTGRAFF.

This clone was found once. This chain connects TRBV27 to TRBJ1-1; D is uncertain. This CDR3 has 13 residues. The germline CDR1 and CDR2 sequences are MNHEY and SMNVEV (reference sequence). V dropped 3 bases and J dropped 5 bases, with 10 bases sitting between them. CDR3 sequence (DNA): TGTGCCAGCAGTTTTAGTCGCCGAACTGAAGCTTTCTTT. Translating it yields CASSFSRRTEAFF.

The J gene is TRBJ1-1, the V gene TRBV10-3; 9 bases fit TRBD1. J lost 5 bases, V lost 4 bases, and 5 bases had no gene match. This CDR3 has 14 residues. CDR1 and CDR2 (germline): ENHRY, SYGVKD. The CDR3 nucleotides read TGTGCCATCAGTGTCGACAGGGGGGGGACTGAAGCTTTCTTT. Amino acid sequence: CAISVDRGGTEAFF.